These T cell receptor beta chains were read from a single sample in a study of T cells in localized non-small cell lung cancer. TCRdb's copy holds only in-frame clones and misses some; the assay was immunoSEQ multiplex PCR. The sample shows about 28,000 clones, around 92% of them seen only once. The source material was peripheral blood mononuclear cells, sampled before any cancer treatment. These receptors all come from a woman aged 35-75 years with stage III lung adenocarcinoma. Both conserved end residues are part of each CDR3. The D gene is left open where the match is weak. The size entry is marked missing in some rows and otherwise reads once, few, many or a size class.

v_call	j_call	clone_size	d_call	cdr3_nt	cdr3_aa
TRBV6-4	TRBJ1-1	NA	NA	TGTGCCAGCAGTGAAAAAGGGGACGGTGAAGCTTTCTTT	CASSEKGDGEAFF
TRBV7-9	TRBJ1-2	NA	NA	TGTGCCAGCAAGTGGGGCGACTCTAACTATGGCTACACCTTC	CASKWGDSNYGYTF
TRBV14	TRBJ1-3	NA	NA	TGTGCCAGCAGCCAAGGACTGATCTCTGGAAACACCATATATTTT	CASSQGLISGNTIYF
TRBV5-6	TRBJ2-1	NA	TRBD2	TGTGCCAGCAGCCCCTACAGCGGGGGTTACAATGAGCAGTTCTTC	CASSPYSGGYNEQFF
TRBV9	TRBJ1-1	NA	NA	TGTGCCAGCAGCGTAGATCAGGGGACTGAAGCTTTCTTT	CASSVDQGTEAFF
TRBV6-5	TRBJ1-5	NA	TRBD1	TGTGCCAGCAGGTCGACAGGGGGCGGTCAGCCCCAGCATTTT	CASRSTGGGQPQHF
TRBV6-1	TRBJ2-7	once	NA	TGTGCCAGCAGTGAAGGGTTAGCCGGTATTTATGAGCAGTACTTC	CASSEGLAGIYEQYF
TRBV5-1	TRBJ2-7	NA	NA	TGCGCCAGCAGCCCGGGCGGGGAGCAGTACTTC	CASSPGGEQYF
TRBV6-1	TRBJ1-4	NA	NA	TGTGCCAGCGAACCGGGACACGGGATGGAAAAACTGTTTTTT	CASEPGHGMEKLFF
TRBV2	TRBJ2-5	NA	NA	TGTGCCAGCAGTGAGCTTTACGAGCAAGAGACCCAGTACTTC	CASSELYEQETQYF
TRBV5-1	TRBJ2-1	NA	NA	TGCGCCAGCAGCTTGGCGATAGCGAATGAGCAGTTCTTC	CASSLAIANEQFF
TRBV28	TRBJ1-2	NA	NA	TGTGCCAGCAGTTTTGGAGGCTTCTATGGCTACACCTTC	CASSFGGFYGYTF
TRBV19	TRBJ2-1	NA	NA	TGTGCCAGTAGTTTTCTTTACAATGAGCAGTTCTTC	CASSFLYNEQFF
TRBV28	TRBJ1-2	NA	NA	TGTGCCAGCAGTCCTCCCCCCAACTATGGCTACACCTTC	CASSPPPNYGYTF
TRBV19	TRBJ1-5	NA	NA	TGTGCCAGTAGCGCACAGGGTGAACAGCCCCAGCATTTT	CASSAQGEQPQHF
TRBV15	TRBJ1-2	NA	NA	TGTGCCACCAGCACCCGGGCCGGCTATGGCTACACCTTC	CATSTRAGYGYTF
TRBV19	TRBJ2-2	once	NA	TGTGCCAGTAGTATCGCAGATAACACCGGGGAGCTGTTTTTT	CASSIADNTGELFF
TRBV4-3	TRBJ1-2	NA	NA	TGCGCCAGCAGCGTAAACCTACCAGCTAACTATGGCTACACCTTC	CASSVNLPANYGYTF
TRBV28	TRBJ1-4	NA	NA	TGTGCCAGCCACCCTGGTGGGCAGGGAAGAGGGGAAAAACTGTTTTTT	CASHPGGQGRGEKLFF
TRBV11-2	TRBJ1-5	NA	TRBD1	TGTGCCAGCAGCCTGGACAGGAATCAGCCCCAGCATTTT	CASSLDRNQPQHF
TRBV28	TRBJ1-2	NA	TRBD1	TGTGCCAGCAGTTCTGGACAGGGGGAACTTGGCTACACCTTC	CASSSGQGELGYTF
TRBV25-1	TRBJ1-3	NA	NA	TGTGCCAGCAGTGGGGGGGACTCTGGAAACACCATATATTTT	CASSGGDSGNTIYF
TRBV6-6	TRBJ1-4	NA	TRBD1	TGTGCCAGCAGACCTGACCAAGGGGGCGTGAATGAAAAACTGTTTTTT	CASRPDQGGVNEKLFF
TRBV7-9	TRBJ1-1	few	NA	TGTGCCAGCAGCTCGGACACCTCCGGGACTGAAGCTTTCTTT	CASSSDTSGTEAFF
TRBV5-6	TRBJ2-3	NA	TRBD2	TGTGCCAGCAGCTTGGTAGCGGGAGGCACAGATACGCAGTATTTT	CASSLVAGGTDTQYF
TRBV29-1	TRBJ1-1	NA	NA	TGCAGCTCCGCGGGGACGGAGAACACTGAAGCTTTCTTT	CSSAGTENTEAFF
TRBV11-2	TRBJ2-7	NA	TRBD2	TGTGCCAGCAGCAAAACTAGCGCCAGGGCCTACGAGCAGTACTTC	CASSKTSARAYEQYF
TRBV10-2	TRBJ1-5	NA	TRBD1	TGCGCCAGCAGGGCAGGTACAGGGGGACAGCCCCAGCATTTT	CASRAGTGGQPQHF
TRBV19	TRBJ2-3	NA	NA	TGTGCCAGTAGTATTTTGGGGCCTGAGGTAGCTACGCAGTATTTT	CASSILGPEVATQYF
TRBV5-4	TRBJ2-7	NA	NA	TGTGCCAGCAGCTTGCAACGGTACTTAGACGAGCAGTACTTC	CASSLQRYLDEQYF
TRBV27	TRBJ1-4	NA	NA	TGTGCCAGCAGTCCCATTAAGGAATCACTAAGGACTAATGAAAAACTGTTTTTT	CASSPIKESLRTNEKLFF
TRBV6-5	TRBJ1-1	few	NA	TGTGCCAGCAGCCATCAGACCGAGAACACTGAAGCTTTCTTT	CASSHQTENTEAFF
TRBV7-6	TRBJ2-3	NA	NA	TGTGCCAGCAGCCCCATGACAGTCACAGATACGCAGTATTTT	CASSPMTVTDTQYF
TRBV6-5	TRBJ1-6	few	NA	TGTGCCAGCAGAACCTCCGCCTATAATTCACCCCTCCACTTT	CASRTSAYNSPLHF
TRBV4-2	TRBJ2-1	NA	NA	TGTGCCAGCAGCCAAGGCCGGGATCCCAATGAGCAGTTCTTC	CASSQGRDPNEQFF
TRBV6-5	TRBJ2-1	NA	NA	TGTGCCAGCAGTTACAGGGCCTCTTTGAATGAGCAGTTCTTC	CASSYRASLNEQFF
TRBV5-6	TRBJ1-1	NA	NA	TGTGCCAGCACTAACGGACCGCGGAGGGGCACTGAAGCTTTCTTT	CASTNGPRRGTEAFF
TRBV5-1	TRBJ1-1	once	NA	TGCGCCAGCAGCTTTCAGGGAGAGGGCACTGAAGCTTTCTTT	CASSFQGEGTEAFF
TRBV4-1	TRBJ1-2	NA	TRBD1	TGCGCCAGCAGCCAGGCTATAATAGGGGCCAGGGGGTGGAAAGGCTACACCTTC	CASSQAIIGARGWKGYTF
TRBV4-1	TRBJ1-2	NA	NA	TGCGCCAGCAGCGGAGGTAGGGAGGGGGATGGCTACACCTTC	CASSGGREGDGYTF
TRBV5-4	TRBJ1-4	medium-sized	NA	TGTGCCAGCAGCTTGTTAGGGGGAGATGAAAAACTGTTTTTT	CASSLLGGDEKLFF
TRBV30	TRBJ1-2	NA	TRBD1	TGTGCCTGGAGTGCCGGGACAGGGTTTGGAGGCTACACCTTC	CAWSAGTGFGGYTF
TRBV5-1	TRBJ1-3	NA	TRBD1	TGCGCCAGCAGCACCGGACAGGGGGGAAACACCATATATTTT	CASSTGQGGNTIYF
TRBV30	TRBJ2-5	NA	TRBD1	TGTGCCTGGGACAGGGTGAGGGAGACCCAGTACTTC	CAWDRVRETQYF
TRBV15	TRBJ1-4	NA	NA	TGTGCCACCAGCAGACCCCAGGTGGAAAAACTGTTTTTT	CATSRPQVEKLFF